This entry lists 20 T cell receptor beta chains sequenced from one sample in a study of CD8 T cells in Susac syndrome. Reverse transcription of roughly 0.45 to 1 ug RNA was performed with random hexamers. Using its own MiXCR run on the immunoSEQ multiplex PCR reads, TCRdb lists one record per CDR3 protein. The data hold roughly 180,000 distinct CDR3 sequences, with over 85% observed a single time. Source material: CD4+ T cells from PBMCs. All receptors come from a human donor with multiple sclerosis.

The chain couples TRBV20-1 to TRBJ2-3; 8 bases match TRBD1. The V and J ends lost 1 base and 2 bases, in that order; junction bases with no gene match: 5. The length of the CDR3 is 15 residues. CDR1 is DFQATT and CDR2 is SNEGSKA in the germline V gene (reference sequence). In DNA form, the CDR3 reads TGCAGTGCTAGAGCCCCCCAGGGGGCCACAGATACGCAGTATTTT. It is translated as CSARAPQGATDTQYF.

The V gene is TRBV5-1, the J gene TRBJ2-3, with 7 bases identical to TRBD1. Looked up from germline, CDR1 is SGHRS and CDR2 is YFSETQ. This CDR3 is 16 amino acids long. V trimming: 0 bases; J trimming: 2 bases; junction bases outside the gene matches: 6. Here the CDR3 reads CASSLEGGRPTDTQYF. For the CDR3, the DNA is TGCGCCAGCAGCTTGGAAGGGGGCCGCCCCACAGATACGCAGTATTTT.

The chain joins TRBV23-1 to TRBJ1-4, with no clear D. TRBV23-1 is assigned to the ORF class and has an uncertain function. The CDR3 consists of 17 residues. Trimming took off 4 bases at V and 0 bases at J, with 15 bases between the two ends. The CDR3 DNA follows: TGCGCCAGCAGTCCCCTTGACTTGATTGCAACTAATGAAAAACTGTTTTTT. Translated: CASSPLDLIATNEKLFF.

The chain's CDR3 is CASSVTASYEQYF. For the CDR3, the DNA is TGTGCCAGCAGTGTGACAGCCTCCTACGAGCAGTACTTC. The chain is built from TRBV28 and TRBJ2-7, with D possibly matching TRBD1 (5 bases). Germline CDR1 and CDR2: MDHEN and SYDVKM. V dropped 5 bases and J dropped 0 bases, with 8 bases sitting between them. This CDR3 has 13 amino acids.

V is TRBV7-8 and J is TRBJ2-3, with D hard to call. Germline V gene lookup returns CDR1 SGHVS and CDR2 FQNEAQ. CDR3 length: 13 residues. The V gene lost 5 bases and the J gene lost 1 base, with 7 bases spanning the gap. The CDR3 is CASSRSRTDTQYF. For the CDR3, the DNA is TGTGCCAGCAGCCGATCCCGCACAGATACGCAGTATTTT.

The CDR3 DNA reads TGTGCCAGCAGTTCCTGGACAGGGAGGGAGCAGTACTTC. This encodes CASSSWTGREQYF. V gene TRBV27 combines with J gene TRBJ2-7; the match to TRBD1 covers 8 bases. The CDR3 contains 13 residues. V dropped 4 bases and J dropped 7; count of bases not matched to a gene: 6. Germline loops: CDR1 MNHEY, CDR2 SMNVEV (reference sequence).

The gene calls are TRBV28 and TRBJ1-2, with D uncertain. This CDR3 spans 12 amino acids. Trimming took off 5 bases at V and 5 bases at J, with 9 bases between the two ends. CDR1 is MDHEN, CDR2 SYDVKM, per germline. In nucleotides, the CDR3 is TGTGCCAGCAGTCCTCAGAGATATGGCTACACCTTC. Its protein product is CASSPQRYGYTF.

This clonotype was found a few times. The rearrangement links TRBV2 to TRBJ2-5, with D possibly being TRBD2 (6 bases). In germline, CDR1 is SNHLY, CDR2 FYNNEI. V dropped 2 bases and J dropped 7 bases, with 14 bases sitting between them. This CDR3 comprises 14 residues. The CDR3 DNA is TGTGCCAGCAGTGAAATGTCAGGTAGCGGGACCCAGTACTTC. Encoded protein: CASSEMSGSGTQYF.

V gene TRBV27 combines with J gene TRBJ2-5, with 7 bases identical to TRBD2. V was clipped by 4 bases and J by 5 bases; unmatched bases: 16. CDR1 and CDR2 (germline): MNHEY, SMNVEV (reference sequence). CDR3 size: 17 residues. CDR3 loop: CASSSVSGPPGGETQYF. The CDR3, as DNA: TGTGCCAGCAGTTCCGTATCGGGACCGCCCGGGGGGGAGACCCAGTACTTC.

The rearrangement uses TRBV7-3 and TRBJ2-1, with no clear D. With 4 bases removed from V and 10 bases from J, the gap between germline ends came to 14 bases. CDR3 length equals 13 residues. Germline values: CDR1 SGHTA, CDR2 FQGTGA. CDR3: CASSSQNVGEQFF. The CDR3 DNA follows: TGTGCCAGCAGCTCACAGAACGTTGGGGAGCAGTTCTTC.

This chain joins TRBV11-2 and TRBJ2-7; D perhaps matches TRBD2 (6 bases). Deletions cut 7 bases from V and 4 bases from J, with 14 bases between. CDR3 size: 13 residues. Per the germline V gene, CDR1 is SGHAT and CDR2 is FQNNGV. The CDR3 DNA reads TGTGCCAGCATACGCGGGGAATCTTACGAGCAGTACTTC. Its protein is CASIRGESYEQYF.

This chain connects TRBV3-1 to TRBJ2-3, with 9 bases identical to TRBD2. The CDR3 consists of 12 residues. The germline gives CDR1 LGHDT, CDR2 YNNKEL (reference sequence). The V gene end was trimmed by 3 bases and the J gene end by 10 bases; junction bases not matched to a gene: 2. The CDR3 DNA reads TGTGCCAGCAGCCACCGGACTAGCGCGCAGTATTTT. Translated, it gives CASSHRTSAQYF.

The V call is TRBV4-3, the J call TRBJ1-2; D is perhaps TRBD1 (6 bases). Germline V gene lookup returns CDR1 LGHNA and CDR2 YSLEER. Trimming removed 0 bases from V and 5 bases from J, with 13 bases in between. The CDR3 consists of 15 residues. The CDR3: CASSQDQQGKYGYTF. CDR3 DNA sequence: TGCGCCAGCAGCCAAGATCAACAGGGAAAGTATGGCTACACCTTC.

The gene calls are TRBV3-1 and TRBJ2-1, with 10 bases aligning to TRBD2. This CDR3 has 20 residues. Germline-derived CDR1 and CDR2 are LGHDT and YNNKEL (reference sequence). Unmatched junction bases numbered 18, after V lost 4 bases and J lost 3 bases. CDR3 DNA: TGTGCCAGCAGCCCGAGGGCTGGACTAGCGGTTAGGGCAGACTACAATGAGCAGTTCTTC. Translated: CASSPRAGLAVRADYNEQFF.

This clonotype was recorded only once. The V and J genes are TRBV21-1 and TRBJ2-5. TRBV21-1 is a known pseudogene. The CDR3 consists of 13 residues. In DNA form, the CDR3 reads TGTGCCAGCATTCCTTGGCGCCAAGAGACCCAGTACTTC. Its protein product is CASIPWRQETQYF.

This chain joins TRBV29-1 and TRBJ2-7; TRBD2 might be the D (6 bases). CDR3 size: 14 residues. Germline CDR1 is SQVTM and CDR2 is ANQGSEA. Trimming took off 4 bases at V and 7 bases at J, with 20 bases between the two ends. The CDR3, as DNA: TGCAGCGTTGCCGGGAGCCCTTCATCCTTTGAGCAGTACTTC. Translating it yields CSVAGSPSSFEQYF.

The V gene is TRBV10-3, the J gene TRBJ2-5; TRBD1 or TRBD2 may be the D gene (7 bases each). V was pared by 8 bases and J by 2 bases, with 15 bases between. From germline, CDR1 is ENHRY and CDR2 SYGVKD. There are 14 residues in the CDR3. CDR3 sequence: CAIQDRRGQETQYF. The CDR3 nucleotides read TGTGCCATCCAGGACAGGCGGGGGCAAGAGACCCAGTACTTC.

This clonotype was seen a few times. The rearrangement joins TRBV6-5 to TRBJ1-1, with 7 bases that match TRBD1. Germline CDR1 MNHEY, CDR2 SVGAGI. The CDR3 has 12 residues. The junction had 7 bases not matched to a gene; V was cut back by 6 bases and J by 9 bases. The CDR3 spells CASSPDRAKAFF. For the CDR3, the DNA is TGTGCCAGCAGCCCCGACAGGGCAAAAGCTTTCTTT.

The V call is TRBV6-6, the J call TRBJ1-2, with D uncertain. Between the trimmed V and J ends, which lost 3 bases and 4 bases, there was a span of 3 bases. Germline V gene sequence: CDR1 MNHNY, CDR2 SVGAGI (reference sequence). The CDR3 spans 11 residues. This chain's CDR3 is CASSYFYGYTF. CDR3 coding DNA: TGTGCCAGCAGTTATTTCTATGGCTACACCTTC.

The rearrangement uses TRBV2 and TRBJ2-2, with D perhaps TRBD2 (5 bases). The CDR3 runs 15 residues. V was trimmed by 1 base and J by 0 bases, leaving 6 bases between them. CDR1 is SNHLY, CDR2 FYNNEI, per germline. CDR3 DNA: TGTGCCAGCAGTGAAGGGCGGGCGAACACCGGGGAGCTGTTTTTT. Its translation is CASSEGRANTGELFF.